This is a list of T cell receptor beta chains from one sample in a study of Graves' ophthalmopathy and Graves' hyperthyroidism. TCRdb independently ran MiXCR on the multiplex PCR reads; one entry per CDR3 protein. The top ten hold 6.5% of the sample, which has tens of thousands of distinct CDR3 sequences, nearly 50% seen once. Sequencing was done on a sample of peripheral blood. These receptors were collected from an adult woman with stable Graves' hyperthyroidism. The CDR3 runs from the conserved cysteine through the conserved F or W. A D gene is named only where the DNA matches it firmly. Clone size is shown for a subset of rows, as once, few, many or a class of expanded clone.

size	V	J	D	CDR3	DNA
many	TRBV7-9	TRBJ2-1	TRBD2	CASSPMALAAYNEQFF	TGTGCCAGCAGCCCAATGGCACTAGCGGCCTACAATGAGCAGTTCTTC
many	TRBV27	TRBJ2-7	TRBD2	CASSLTGLAAYEQYF	TGTGCCAGCAGTTTAACGGGCCTAGCGGCCTACGAGCAGTACTTC
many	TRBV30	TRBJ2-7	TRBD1	CAWSGDSGYEQYF	TGTGCCTGGAGTGGGGACAGCGGTTACGAGCAGTACTTC
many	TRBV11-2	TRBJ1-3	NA	CASSRGSGNTIYF	TGTGCCAGCAGCCGTGGTTCTGGAAACACCATATATTTT
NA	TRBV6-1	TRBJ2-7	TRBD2	CASGEIAGAWEQYF	TGTGCCAGCGGGGAAATAGCGGGAGCGTGGGAGCAGTACTTC
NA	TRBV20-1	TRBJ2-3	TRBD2	CSARSLLAGVTGEQYF	TGCAGTGCTAGATCTTTACTAGCGGGAGTGACGGGGGAGCAGTATTTT
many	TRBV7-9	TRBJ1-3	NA	CASSLASVTTGNTIYF	TGTGCCAGCAGCTTAGCGTCCGTAACTACCGGAAACACCATATATTTT
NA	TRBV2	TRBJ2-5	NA	CASTGQETQYF	TGTGCCAGCACCGGACAAGAGACCCAGTACTTC
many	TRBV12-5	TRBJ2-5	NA	CASGWGVQETQYF	TGTGCTAGTGGTTGGGGAGTCCAAGAGACCCAGTACTTC
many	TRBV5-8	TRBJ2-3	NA	CASSLGGAGTDTQYF	TGTGCCAGCAGCCTAGGCGGGGCTGGCACAGATACGCAGTATTTT
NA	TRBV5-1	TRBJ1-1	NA	CAGSSGHGKNTEAFF	TGCGCCGGCAGCTCAGGACACGGAAAGAACACTGAAGCTTTCTTT
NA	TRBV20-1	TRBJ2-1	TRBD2	CSATGTSGQFF	TGCAGTGCCACCGGGACTAGCGGGCAGTTCTTC
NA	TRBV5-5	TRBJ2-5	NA	CASSQTPETQYF	TGTGCCAGCAGCCAAACGCCAGAGACCCAGTACTTC
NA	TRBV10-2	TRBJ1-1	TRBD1	CASDSEGDRGMNTEAFF	TGCGCCAGCGACTCCGAGGGGGACAGGGGGATGAACACTGAAGCTTTCTTT
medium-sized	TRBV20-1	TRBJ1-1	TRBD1	CSARDRGNTEAFF	TGCAGTGCTAGGGACAGGGGGAACACTGAAGCTTTCTTT
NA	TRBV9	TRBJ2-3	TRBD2	CASSASPGTSGGGYTDTQYF	TGTGCCAGCAGCGCTAGCCCCGGGACTAGCGGGGGGGGCTACACAGATACGCAGTATTTT
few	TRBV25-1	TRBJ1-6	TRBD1	CASSQGAVNSPLHF	TGTGCCAGCAGTCAGGGGGCAGTTAATTCACCCCTCCACTTT
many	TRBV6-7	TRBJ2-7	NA	CAESVGTYEQYF	TGTGCCGAAAGCGTCGGCACATACGAGCAGTACTTC
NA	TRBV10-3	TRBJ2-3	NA	CAISLDRASYNEQYF	TGTGCCATCAGCCTTGACAGAGCCTCCTACAATGAGCAGTATTTT
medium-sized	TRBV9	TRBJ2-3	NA	CASTQFDSRTDTQYF	TGTGCCAGCACCCAATTTGACAGTCGCACAGATACGCAGTATTTT
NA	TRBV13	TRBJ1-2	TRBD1	CASSLAPGTGGGYTF	TGTGCCAGCAGCTTAGCCCCCGGGACAGGGGGCGGATACACCTTC
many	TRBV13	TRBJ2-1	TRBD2	CASSRILAGDDNEQFF	TGTGCCAGCAGCCGTATACTAGCGGGAGACGACAATGAGCAGTTCTTC
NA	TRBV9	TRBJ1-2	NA	CASSVAQGACTF	NA
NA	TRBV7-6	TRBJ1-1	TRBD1	CASSFLWTGNTEAFF	TGTGCCAGCAGCTTTTTGTGGACAGGGAACACTGAAGCTTTCTTT
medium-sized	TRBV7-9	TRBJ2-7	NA	CASREGLCYEQYF	TGTGCCAGCAGGGAGGGACTGTGCTACGAGCAGTACTTC
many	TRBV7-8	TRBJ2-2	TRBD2	CASSPGLAEGGYTGELFF	TGTGCCAGCAGCCCGGGACTAGCGGAGGGGGGTTACACCGGGGAGCTGTTTTTT
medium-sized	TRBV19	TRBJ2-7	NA	CASSPQGSYEQYF	TGTGCCAGTAGTCCCCAGGGATCCTACGAGCAGTACTTC
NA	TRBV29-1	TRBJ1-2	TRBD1	CSVEVVQGGYGYTF	TGCAGCGTTGAAGTTGTGCAGGGGGGCTATGGCTACACCTTC
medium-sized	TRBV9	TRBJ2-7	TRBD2	CASSAKMGWREFDEQYF	TGTGCCAGCAGCGCCAAGATGGGGTGGCGGGAGTTCGACGAGCAGTACTTC
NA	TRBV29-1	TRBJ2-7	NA	CSLDELAYEQYF	TGCAGCTTGGATGAGTTAGCCTACGAGCAGTACTTC
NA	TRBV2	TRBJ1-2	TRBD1	CASTGQGATGYTF	TGTGCCAGCACCGGACAGGGGGCAACTGGCTACACCTTC
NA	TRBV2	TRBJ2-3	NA	CASKAGVLTDTQYF	TGTGCCAGCAAGGCAGGAGTATTGACAGATACGCAGTATTTT
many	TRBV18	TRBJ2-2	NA	CASSPASRGELFF	TGTGCCAGCTCACCGGCCAGTCGCGGGGAGCTGTTTTTT
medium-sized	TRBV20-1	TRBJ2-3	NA	CSAAPTDTQYF	TGCAGTGCTGCCCCCACAGATACGCAGTATTTT
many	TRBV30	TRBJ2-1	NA	CAWALGGEQFF	TGTGCCTGGGCCCTAGGGGGTGAGCAGTTCTTC
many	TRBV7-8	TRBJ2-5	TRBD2	CASSFRGEWETQYF	TGTGCCAGCAGCTTTCGGGGGGAGTGGGAGACCCAGTACTTC
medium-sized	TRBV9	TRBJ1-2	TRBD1	CASSVVPGQNGYTF	TGTGCCAGCAGCGTAGTCCCGGGACAGAATGGCTACACCTTC
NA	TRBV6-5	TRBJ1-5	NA	CASKKREPQHF	TGTGCCAGCAAAAAGCGGGAGCCCCAGCATTTT
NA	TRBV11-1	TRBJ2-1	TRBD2	CASSLWGTSGSHEQFF	TGTGCCAGCAGCTTATGGGGGACTAGCGGGTCTCATGAGCAGTTCTTC
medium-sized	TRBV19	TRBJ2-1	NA	CASSQFSYNEQFF	TGTGCCAGTAGCCAATTCTCCTACAATGAGCAGTTCTTC
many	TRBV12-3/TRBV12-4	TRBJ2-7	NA	CASSFRRAEQYF	TGTGCCAGCAGTTTCAGAAGGGCCGAGCAGTACTTC
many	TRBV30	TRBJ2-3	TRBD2	CAWASGTTDTQYF	TGTGCCTGGGCTAGCGGGACCACAGATACGCAGTATTTT